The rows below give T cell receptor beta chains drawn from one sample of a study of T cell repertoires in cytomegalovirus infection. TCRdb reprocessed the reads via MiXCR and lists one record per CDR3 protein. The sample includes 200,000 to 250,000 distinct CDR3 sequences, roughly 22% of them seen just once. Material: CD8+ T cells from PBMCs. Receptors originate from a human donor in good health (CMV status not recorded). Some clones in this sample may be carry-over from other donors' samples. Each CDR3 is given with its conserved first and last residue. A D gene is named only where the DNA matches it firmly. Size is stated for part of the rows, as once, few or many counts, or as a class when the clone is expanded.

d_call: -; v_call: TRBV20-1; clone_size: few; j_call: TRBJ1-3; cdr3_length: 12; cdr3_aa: CSARDHGNTIYF; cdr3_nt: TGCAGTGCTAGAGATCATGGAAACACCATATATTTT
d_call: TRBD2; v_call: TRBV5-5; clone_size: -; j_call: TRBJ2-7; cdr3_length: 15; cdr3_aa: CASSTGTSGVDEQYF; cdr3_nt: TGTGCCAGCAGCACTGGGACTAGCGGGGTCGACGAGCAGTACTTC
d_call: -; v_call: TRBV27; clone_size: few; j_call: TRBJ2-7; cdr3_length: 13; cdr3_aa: CASSFGRPYEQYF; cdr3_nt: TGTGCCAGCAGTTTCGGCAGACCCTACGAGCAGTACTTC
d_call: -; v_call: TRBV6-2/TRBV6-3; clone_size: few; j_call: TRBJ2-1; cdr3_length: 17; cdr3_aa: CASSYSTALPSYNEQFF; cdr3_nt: TGTGCCAGCAGTTACTCGACGGCGTTACCGTCCTACAATGAGCAGTTCTTC
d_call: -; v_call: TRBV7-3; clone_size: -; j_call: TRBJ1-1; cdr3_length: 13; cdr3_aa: CASSFYLGTEAFF; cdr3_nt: TGTGCCAGCAGCTTCTACCTGGGGACTGAAGCTTTCTTT
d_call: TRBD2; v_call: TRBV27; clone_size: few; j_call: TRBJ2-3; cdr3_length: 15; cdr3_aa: CASTALGLATDTQYF; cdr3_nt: TGTGCCAGCACCGCGTTGGGACTAGCTACAGATACGCAGTATTTT
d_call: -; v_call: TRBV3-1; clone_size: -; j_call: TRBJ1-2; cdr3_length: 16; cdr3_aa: CASRSKSGAENYGYTF; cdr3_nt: TGTGCCAGCAGGAGCAAGTCGGGGGCCGAAAACTATGGCTACACCTTC
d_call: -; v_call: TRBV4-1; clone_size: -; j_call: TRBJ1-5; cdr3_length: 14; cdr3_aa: CASSHEQGYQPQHF; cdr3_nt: TGCGCCAGCAGCCATGAACAGGGATATCAGCCCCAGCATTTT
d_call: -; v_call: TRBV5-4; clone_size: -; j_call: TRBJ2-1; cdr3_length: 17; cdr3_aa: CASSLGESGGKENEQFF; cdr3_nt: TGTGCCAGCAGCTTGGGGGAGAGCGGCGGGAAGGAGAATGAGCAGTTCTTC
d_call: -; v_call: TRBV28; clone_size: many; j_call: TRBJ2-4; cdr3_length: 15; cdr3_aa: CASSLRPGHINIQYF; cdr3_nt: TGTGCCAGCAGTTTAAGGCCGGGACACATAAACATTCAGTACTTC
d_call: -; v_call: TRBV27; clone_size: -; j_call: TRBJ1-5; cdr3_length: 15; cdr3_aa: CASSPRWGRNQPQHF; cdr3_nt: TGTGCCAGCAGTCCTCGCTGGGGCAGAAATCAGCCCCAGCATTTT
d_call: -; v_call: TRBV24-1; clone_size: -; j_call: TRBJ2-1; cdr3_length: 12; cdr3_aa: CATSDLGNEQFF; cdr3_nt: TGTGCCACCAGTGATTTAGGCAATGAGCAGTTCTTC
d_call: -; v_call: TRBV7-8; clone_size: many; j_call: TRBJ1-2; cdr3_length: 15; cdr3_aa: CASSLARGTIYGYTF; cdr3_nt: TGTGCCAGCAGCTTAGCGAGGGGGACTATATATGGCTACACCTTC
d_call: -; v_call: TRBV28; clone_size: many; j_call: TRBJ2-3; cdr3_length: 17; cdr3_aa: CASSFPLKTGSPDTQYF; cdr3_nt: TGTGCCAGCAGTTTCCCCCTCAAGACGGGGTCCCCAGATACGCAGTATTTT
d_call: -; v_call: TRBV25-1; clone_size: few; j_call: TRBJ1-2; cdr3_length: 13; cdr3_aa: CASSVTADYGYTF; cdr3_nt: TGTGCCAGCAGCGTAACAGCGGACTATGGCTACACCTTC
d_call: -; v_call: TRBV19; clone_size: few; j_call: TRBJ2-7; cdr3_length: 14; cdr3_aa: CASSIVGGSYEQYF; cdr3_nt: TGTGCCAGTAGTATAGTTGGCGGTTCCTACGAGCAGTACTTC
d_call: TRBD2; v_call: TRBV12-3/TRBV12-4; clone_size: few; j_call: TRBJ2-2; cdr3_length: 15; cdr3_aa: CASRDGRARTGELFF; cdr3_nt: TGTGCCAGCAGGGACGGGAGGGCGAGGACCGGGGAGCTGTTTTTT
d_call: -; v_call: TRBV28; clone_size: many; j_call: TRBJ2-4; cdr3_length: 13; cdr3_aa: CAVTNVAKNIQYF; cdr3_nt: TGTGCCGTGACGAATGTAGCCAAAAACATTCAGTACTTC
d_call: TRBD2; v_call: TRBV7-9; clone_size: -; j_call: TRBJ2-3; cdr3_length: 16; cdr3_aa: CASSSTSGGAYDTQYF; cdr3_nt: TGTGCCAGCAGCTCGACTAGCGGGGGGGCATATGATACGCAGTATTTT
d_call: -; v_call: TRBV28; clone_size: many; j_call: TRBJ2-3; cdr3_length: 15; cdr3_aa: CASSWAWARRDTQYF; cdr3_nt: TGTGCCAGCAGTTGGGCCTGGGCCCGACGAGATACGCAGTATTTT
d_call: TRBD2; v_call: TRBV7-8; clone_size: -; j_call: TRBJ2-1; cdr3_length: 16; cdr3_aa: CASSPPYQRGGGEQFF; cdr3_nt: TGTGCCAGCAGCCCACCCTATCAGCGGGGGGGGGGTGAGCAGTTCTTC
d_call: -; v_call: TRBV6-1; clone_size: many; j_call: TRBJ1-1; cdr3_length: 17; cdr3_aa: CASSYDIGGLGDTEAFF; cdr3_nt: TGTGCCAGCAGCTATGATATCGGGGGGCTCGGGGACACTGAAGCTTTCTTT
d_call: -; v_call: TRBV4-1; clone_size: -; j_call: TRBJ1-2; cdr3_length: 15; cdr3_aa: CASSQDLQENYGYTF; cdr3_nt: TGCGCCAGCAGCCAAGATCTGCAGGAGAACTATGGCTACACCTTC
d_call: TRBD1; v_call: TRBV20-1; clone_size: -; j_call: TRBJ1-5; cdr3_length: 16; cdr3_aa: CSARQGPRMSNQPQHF; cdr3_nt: TGCAGTGCCCGACAGGGGCCCAGAATGAGCAATCAGCCCCAGCATTTT
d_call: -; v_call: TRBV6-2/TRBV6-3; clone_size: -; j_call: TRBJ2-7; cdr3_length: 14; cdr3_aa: CASSYAAEGYEQYF; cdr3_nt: TGTGCCAGCAGTTATGCGGCGGAGGGATACGAGCAGTACTTC
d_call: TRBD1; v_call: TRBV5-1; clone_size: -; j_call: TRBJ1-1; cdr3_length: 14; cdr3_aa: CASSLQGANTEAFF; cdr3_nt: TGCGCCAGCAGCTTGCAGGGGGCGAACACTGAAGCTTTCTTT
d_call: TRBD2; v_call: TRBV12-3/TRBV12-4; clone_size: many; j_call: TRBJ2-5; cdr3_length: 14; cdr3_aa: CASNRAGGSETQYF; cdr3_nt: TGTGCCAGCAACAGAGCGGGGGGGTCTGAGACCCAGTACTTC
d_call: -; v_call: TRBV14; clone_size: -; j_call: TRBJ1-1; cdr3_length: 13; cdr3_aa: CASSQVTGDPYSF; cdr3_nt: TGTGCCAGCAGCCAAGTCACGGGGGACCCGTACTCTTTT
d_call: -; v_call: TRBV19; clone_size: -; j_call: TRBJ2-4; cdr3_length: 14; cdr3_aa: CASSSGPGSPIQYF; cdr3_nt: TGTGCCAGTAGTTCCGGGCCCGGGTCTCCTATTCAGTACTTC
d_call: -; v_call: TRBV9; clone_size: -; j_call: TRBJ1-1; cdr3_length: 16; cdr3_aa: CASSVGVGSGNTEAFF; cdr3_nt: TGTGCCAGCAGCGTAGGCGTGGGGAGCGGGAACACTGAAGCTTTCTTT
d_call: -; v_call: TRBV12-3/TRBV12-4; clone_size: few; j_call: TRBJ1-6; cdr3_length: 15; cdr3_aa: CATSPGGGYNSPLHF; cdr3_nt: TGTGCCACCTCACCGGGGGGGGGTTATAATTCACCCCTCCACTTT
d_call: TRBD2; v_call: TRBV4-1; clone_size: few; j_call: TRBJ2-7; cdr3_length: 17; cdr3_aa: CASSQVLAGGSQYEQYF; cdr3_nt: TGCGCCAGCAGCCAAGTTCTAGCGGGGGGATCCCAGTACGAGCAGTACTTC
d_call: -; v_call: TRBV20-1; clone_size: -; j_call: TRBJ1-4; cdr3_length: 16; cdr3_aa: CSAIQDTNPEGEKLFF; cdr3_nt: TGCAGTGCTATTCAGGACACAAACCCGGAGGGTGAAAAACTGTTTTTT
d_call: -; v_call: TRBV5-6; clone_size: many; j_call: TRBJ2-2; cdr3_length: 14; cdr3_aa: CASSFFTNTGELFF; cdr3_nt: TGTGCCAGCAGCTTCTTTACGAACACCGGGGAGCTGTTTTTT
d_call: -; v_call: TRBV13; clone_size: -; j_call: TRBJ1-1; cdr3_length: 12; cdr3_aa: CASSSLREQGIF; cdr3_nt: TGTGCCAGCAGCTCCCTCCGGGAACAGGGTATCTTT
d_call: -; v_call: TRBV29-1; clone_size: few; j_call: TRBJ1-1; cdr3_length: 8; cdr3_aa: CSVSGAFF; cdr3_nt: TGCAGCGTTTCCGGAGCTTTCTTT
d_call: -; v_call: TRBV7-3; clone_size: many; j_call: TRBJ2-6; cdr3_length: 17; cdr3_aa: CASSLTGSQAGANVLTF; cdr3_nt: TGTGCCAGCAGCTTAACGGGCAGCCAAGCGGGGGCCAACGTCCTGACTTTC
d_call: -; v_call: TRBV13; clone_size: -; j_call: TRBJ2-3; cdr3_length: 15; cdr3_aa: CASSLRGESTDTQYF; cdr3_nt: TGTGCCAGCAGCTTACGGGGAGAAAGCACAGATACGCAGTATTTT
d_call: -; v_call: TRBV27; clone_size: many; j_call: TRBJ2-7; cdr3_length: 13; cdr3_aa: CASSLGRVYEQYF; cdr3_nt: TGTGCCAGCAGTTTAGGCAGGGTCTACGAGCAGTACTTC
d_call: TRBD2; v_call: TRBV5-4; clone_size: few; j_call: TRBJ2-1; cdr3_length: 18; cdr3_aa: CASSLGLAGKLSYNEQFF; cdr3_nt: TGTGCCAGCAGCCTCGGACTAGCGGGGAAACTCTCCTACAATGAGCAGTTCTTC
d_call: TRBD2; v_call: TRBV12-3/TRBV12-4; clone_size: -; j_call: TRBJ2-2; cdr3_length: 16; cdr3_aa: CASSQPRGAYTGELFF; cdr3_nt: TGTGCCAGCAGCCAACCGCGGGGGGCCTACACCGGGGAGCTGTTTTTT
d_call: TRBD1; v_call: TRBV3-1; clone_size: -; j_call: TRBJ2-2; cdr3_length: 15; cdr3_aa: CASSTRTGNTGELFF; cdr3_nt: TGTGCCAGCAGCACGCGGACAGGGAACACCGGGGAGCTGTTTTTT
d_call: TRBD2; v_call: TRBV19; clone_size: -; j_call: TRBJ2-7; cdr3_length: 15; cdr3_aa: CASSTTSGGHYEQYF; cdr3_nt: TGTGCCAGTAGTACAACTAGCGGGGGACACTACGAGCAGTACTTC
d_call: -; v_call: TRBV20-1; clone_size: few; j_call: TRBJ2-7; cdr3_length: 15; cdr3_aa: CSARGRDSRVIEQYF; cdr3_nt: TGCAGTGCCCGAGGCCGGGACTCAAGGGTCATCGAGCAGTACTTC
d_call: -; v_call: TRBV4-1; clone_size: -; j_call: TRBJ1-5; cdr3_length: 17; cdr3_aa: CASSQDAGARLNQPQHF; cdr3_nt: TGCGCCAGCAGCCAAGATGCGGGGGCCCGTCTTAATCAGCCCCAGCATTTT
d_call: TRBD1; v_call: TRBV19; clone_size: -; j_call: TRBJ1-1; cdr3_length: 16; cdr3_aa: CASSLRGGGFNTEAFF; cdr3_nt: TGTGCCAGTAGTCTCCGGGGAGGGGGCTTTAACACTGAAGCTTTCTTT
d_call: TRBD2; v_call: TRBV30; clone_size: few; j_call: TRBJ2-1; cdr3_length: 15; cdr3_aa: CAWSGGLAGIYEQFF; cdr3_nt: TGTGCCTGGAGTGGAGGACTAGCGGGGATCTATGAGCAGTTCTTC
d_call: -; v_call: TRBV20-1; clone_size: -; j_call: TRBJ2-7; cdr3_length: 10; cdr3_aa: CSAIAYEQYF; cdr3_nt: TGCAGTGCTATAGCCTACGAGCAGTACTTC
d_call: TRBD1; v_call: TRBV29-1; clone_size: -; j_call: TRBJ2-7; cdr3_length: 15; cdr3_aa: CSVAHPTGGAYEQYF; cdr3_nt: TGCAGCGTTGCCCACCCGACAGGGGGAGCATACGAGCAGTACTTC
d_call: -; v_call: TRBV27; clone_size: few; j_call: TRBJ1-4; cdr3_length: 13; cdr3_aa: CASSYRVNEKLFF; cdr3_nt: TGTGCCAGCAGTTATCGAGTAAATGAAAAACTGTTTTTT
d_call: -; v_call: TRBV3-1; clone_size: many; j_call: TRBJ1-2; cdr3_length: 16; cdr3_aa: CASSQDTRGLGYGYTF; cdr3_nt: TGTGCCAGCAGCCAAGATACCCGGGGGCTCGGCTATGGCTACACCTTC
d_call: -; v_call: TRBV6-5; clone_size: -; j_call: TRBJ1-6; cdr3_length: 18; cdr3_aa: CASSYSSTQGRYNSPLHF; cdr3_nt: TGTGCCAGCAGTTACAGCAGTACGCAAGGACGGTATAATTCACCCCTCCACTTT
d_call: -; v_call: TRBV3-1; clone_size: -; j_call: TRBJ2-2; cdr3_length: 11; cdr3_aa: CASSMGGELFF; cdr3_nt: TGTGCCAGCAGTATGGGCGGGGAGCTGTTTTTT